This TCR beta chain derives from a study of T-cell memory formation after mild COVID-19 (dated by TCRdb to about 2021). Concerning the study at large: TCR sequence clusters from the two donors were found to be largely donor specific. Longitudinal TCRalpha and TCRbeta repertoire sequencing tracked T-cell clones expanding and contracting after mild COVID-19 in a couple of donors. The cohort comprised two young, previously healthy adult volunteers, one female and one male.

The germline V gene yields KGHDR for CDR1 and SFDVKD for CDR2. The CDR3 numbers 15 residues from cysteine through phenylalanine. The read is trimmed to its CDR3 DNA, 45 bases read in frame from base 1. V loses 3 bases, J loses 6 bases, and the germline ends lie 13 bases apart. Data came from an Illumina NovaSeq 6000. cDNA libraries for TCRalpha and TCRbeta were prepared by 5'RACE using constant-segment primers, with sample barcodes and unique molecular identifiers added. RNA was extracted from every sample with Trizol reagent. Library amplification was performed in two PCR steps, and a second sample barcode and Illumina TruSeq adapters were introduced in the second step. Libraries were sequenced on an Illumina NovaSeq with 2 x 150 bp paired-end reads. The published analysis was carried out like this. Demultiplexing of reads and collapsing into UMI-guided consensus sequences were performed with migec v1.2.7. Using mixcr v2.1.11, UMI consensuses were aligned to TRA and TRB V and J templates and then assembled into clonotypes. Clonotypes were classified as expanded or contracted when called significant by both edgeR and NoisET, with noise models trained on biological replicates. For edgeR calls, the cutoffs were a false discovery rate-adjusted p below 0.01 and a log2 fold-change threshold of 1. As an exploratory analysis of dynamics, PCA with hierarchical clustering was applied to max-normalized trajectories of the 1000 most abundant clonotypes. Separately sequenced CD4+ and CD8+ repertoires were used to assign a CD4 or CD8 phenotype to each responding clone. TCRdb reprocessing: public reads trimmed at Q25 with fastp, clones called with MiXCR, in-frame beta chains kept. Rows with one shared CDR3 protein collapse into an entry with the most common genes and DNA. The V and J calls follow TCRdb's processing rather than the paper's. For this sample there are 200,000 to 250,000 distinct CDR3 sequences; approximately 9% appear just once. The leading ten clones occupy 20% to 25% of the sample.

Summary of the overall study and its limitations: The study covered only a couple of mild cases, and larger cohorts including severe cases with pre-infection samples were considered necessary. The second-wave clones that peaked on day 37 were not confirmed to be SARS-CoV-2 specific. Some responding clones were detected in pre-infection memory, suggesting pre-existing cross-reactive memory T cells joined the SARS-CoV-2 response. Contracting CD4+ clones were located mainly in the CM and EM memory subsets, whereas CD8+ clones were found to be enriched in EMRA. Clones contracting from day 15 to 85 had balanced CD4/CD8 phenotypes, while a second wave expanding from day 15 to 37 was biased towards CD4+.

This clonotype was observed at least ten times. What antigen it recognizes has not been identified. Per-base quality was not reported, and no clone a single base away is much larger than it. Ficoll-Paque density gradient centrifugation was used to isolate PBMCs. The specimen was PBMCs or a T cell subset sorted from them (not recorded which). This chain joins TRBV24-1 to TRBJ2-2, with an unclear D gene assignment. This TCR was recovered from a man aged 18-30 years who had mild COVID-19 (a few samples of this study predate the infection). The sample titles of this study are shuffled in the database, so cell type and time point are left out; the donor was told from shared clones. The DNA sequence is TGTGCCACCAGTGATGAGAGTAGGACCTCCGGGGAGCTGTTTTTT. Its amino acids are CATSDESRTSGELFF.